Presented here are 24 T cell receptor beta chains from one specimen sequenced in a study of shared clonotypes between healthy human individuals. Naive CD8 cells lacked CD45RO and underwent positive selection for CCR7, leaving out terminally differentiated effector memory CD45RA+ cells. The repertoire was sequenced with immunoSEQ multiplex PCR; TCRdb's copy has only in-frame clones and lacks some. Altogether around 1.9 million clones are present, roughly 95% being singletons, with the ten largest covering around 1.7%. Sequenced sample: naive CD8+ T cells from PBMCs. These receptor sequences come from a man aged 18 to 35 in good health. Some clones in this sample may be carry-over from other donors' samples.

The J gene is TRBJ1-1, the V gene TRBV7-9; 7 bases are shared with TRBD1. Per the germline V gene, CDR1 is SEHNR and CDR2 is FQNEAQ (reference sequence). This CDR3 is built from 15 residues. Trimming at V came to 0 bases and at J to 3 bases, leaving 4 bases not matched to a gene. In nucleotides, the CDR3 is TGTGCCAGCAGCTTAGCCGGGGGACAGTACACTGAAGCTTTCTTT. Translated: CASSLAGGQYTEAFF.

This clone has only one observation. This chain uses TRBV7-9 with TRBJ2-5; D is unresolved. Looked up from germline, CDR1 is SEHNR and CDR2 is FQNEAQ (reference sequence). V was clipped by 6 bases and J by 4 bases, with 15 bases between them. This CDR3 has 14 amino acids. This CDR3 is CASSQPGPRETQYF. For the CDR3, the DNA is TGTGCCAGCAGTCAACCGGGCCCTCGAGAGACCCAGTACTTC. The variable domain in full, with the rest retrieved from reference TRBV7-9 and TRBJ2-5, is DTGVSQNPRHKITKRGQNVTFRCDPISEHNRLYWYRQTLGQGPEFLTYFQNEAQLEKSRLLSDRFSAERPKGSFSTLEIQRTEQGDSAMYLCASSQPGPRETQYFGPGTRLLVL.

This chain joins TRBV7-2 and TRBJ2-7; 7 bases are shared with TRBD1. V shed 5 bases, J shed 3 bases, and the junction held 16 bases outside the gene matches. CDR1 SGHTA and CDR2 FQGNSA come from the germline V gene. This CDR3 is 17 amino acids long. DNA of the CDR3: TGTGCCAGCAGCCCGCACGCCCCGGGACAGAAAGGCTACGAGCAGTACTTC. Protein: CASSPHAPGQKGYEQYF.

The V and J genes are TRBV5-6 and TRBJ2-5; D possibly corresponds to TRBD1 (7 bases). The CDR3 is 13 residues long. CDR1 is SGHDT and CDR2 is YYEEEE in the germline V gene. Trimming stripped 5 bases from V and 4 bases from J, with 12 bases between. The CDR3 DNA reads as TGTGCCAGCAGGAGACAGGGAGGAGAGACCCAGTACTTC. Amino acid sequence: CASRRQGGETQYF.

J is TRBJ2-7 and V is TRBV9, with D possibly being TRBD2 (6 bases). V shed 3 bases and J shed 7 bases, with 17 bases lying between them. From germline, CDR1 is SGDLS and CDR2 YYNGEE. CDR3 length: 14 residues. The CDR3 DNA reads as TGTGCCAGCAGCGGAAAGGGAGGCGTTGGGGAGCAGTACTTC. Protein sequence: CASSGKGGVGEQYF.

This chain connects TRBV28 to TRBJ1-2; 7 bases are a match to TRBD1. V gave up 5 bases and J gave up 3 bases; unmatched junction bases: 9. This CDR3 spans 15 amino acids. Germline lookup yields CDR1 MDHEN and CDR2 SYDVKM. The CDR3 region is CASSPIKDRDYGYTF. CDR3 nucleotide sequence: TGTGCCAGCAGTCCTATTAAAGACAGGGACTATGGCTACACCTTC.

The chain carries TRBV11-2 and TRBJ1-1, with 10 nucleotides matching TRBD1. The CDR3 runs to 15 residues. The J segment lost 3 bases and the V segment lost 1 base, leaving 2 bases of the junction unmatched. Germline V CDR1 and CDR2: SGHAT, FQNNGV. The DNA for the CDR3 is TGTGCCAGCAGCTTAGCGGACAGGGGGTACACTGAAGCTTTCTTT. Translation gives CASSLADRGYTEAFF.

The CDR3 coding sequence is TGTGCCAGCAGTCCGGGGCCGTTCCCCGATCAGCCCCAGCATTTT. Encoded protein: CASSPGPFPDQPQHF. This chain links TRBV2 with TRBJ1-5; D is possibly TRBD1 (5 bases). CDR3 size: 15 residues. The germline gives CDR1 SNHLY, CDR2 FYNNEI. V lost 5 bases and J lost 5, with 16 bases in between.

The chain combines TRBV11-2 with TRBJ2-1; 10 bases map to TRBD2. Per germline, CDR1 SGHAT and CDR2 FQNNGV. The CDR3 is 17 amino acids. V was pared by 4 bases and J by 5 bases, with 11 bases of the junction left unmatched. The CDR3 protein is CASSSAAGGPSDNEQFF. The CDR3 bases are TGTGCCAGCAGCTCCGCAGCGGGAGGGCCCTCGGACAATGAGCAGTTCTTC.

With regard to this clone: The same CDR3 arises from other DNA sequences in this sample as well. V gene TRBV27 combines with J gene TRBJ1-1; no definite D call. CDR1 and CDR2 (germline): MNHEY, SMNVEV (reference sequence). The CDR3 extends over 13 amino acids. Trimming left V 4 bases short and J 0 bases short, with 6 bases between. Written as DNA, the CDR3 is TGTGCCAGCAGTTCCGCCCTGAACACTGAAGCTTTCTTT. This translates into CASSSALNTEAFF.

The chain carries TRBV7-8 and TRBJ2-1; 11 nucleotides line up with TRBD2. The CDR3 length is 16 residues. Germline trimming cut 5 bases from V and 2 bases from J; bases unmatched to any gene: 5. Germline V gene sequence: CDR1 SGHVS, CDR2 FQNEAQ. DNA of the CDR3: TGTGCCAGCAGCCCACTAGCGGGAGTGCCCTACAATGAGCAGTTCTTC. Its translation is CASSPLAGVPYNEQFF.

The chain combines TRBV5-1 with TRBJ1-1, with unresolved D. The V end was cut by 6 bases, the J end by 5 bases, with 17 bases between. This CDR3 spans 14 amino acids. Germline V gene data show CDR1 as SGHRS and CDR2 as YFSETQ. The CDR3 nucleotides are TGCGCCAGCAACCCGATAAACCTAGGGACTGAAGCTTTCTTT. Translated, it gives CASNPINLGTEAFF. Combining the CDR3 with reference TRBV5-1 and TRBJ1-1 gives the whole variable domain KAGVTQTPRYLIKTRGQQVTLSCSPISGHRSVSWYQQTPGQGLQFLFEYFSETQRNKGNFPGRFSGRQFSNSRSEMNVSTLELGDSALYLCASNPINLGTEAFFGQGTRLTVV.

The V and J genes are TRBV19 and TRBJ1-2, with unresolved D. Germline CDR1 is LNHDA and CDR2 is SQIVND (reference sequence). The V end was cut by 8 bases, the J end by 4 bases, with 11 bases between. The CDR3 runs 12 residues. CDR3 coding DNA: TGTGCCAGTCGGTCCCCTGGCTATGGCTACACCTTC. Translating gives CASRSPGYGYTF.

This chain uses TRBV5-6 with TRBJ2-7; D remains ambiguous. Per the germline V gene, CDR1 is SGHDT and CDR2 is YYEEEE. V lost 4 bases, J lost 5 bases, and 10 bases lay in between. There are 12 residues in the CDR3. The CDR3 nucleotides are TGTGCCAGCAGCCTACCTCTTGACGAGCAGTACTTC. This translates into CASSLPLDEQYF.

This clone was counted a single time. The V call is TRBV5-8, the J call TRBJ2-7; 10 bases match TRBD1. V lost 4 bases and J lost 0; bases outside the gene matches: 4. Germline CDR1 is SGHTS and CDR2 is YDEGEE. The CDR3 consists of 15 residues. The chain's CDR3 is CASSRDRGSSYEQYF. DNA for the CDR3: TGTGCCAGCAGCAGGGACAGGGGATCCTCCTACGAGCAGTACTTC.

V and J are TRBV11-2 and TRBJ1-1; a weak D match, TRBD1 (5 bases). The germline gives CDR1 SGHAT, CDR2 FQNNGV. The CDR3 contains 15 residues. V was clipped by 4 bases and J by 0 bases, with 12 bases between them. CDR3 nucleotides: TGTGCCAGCAGCTCTGGATGGGGGATGAACACTGAAGCTTTCTTT. This encodes CASSSGWGMNTEAFF.

V usage is TRBV9 and J usage is TRBJ2-5, with D perhaps matching TRBD2 (5 bases). The better agreement between TRBJ2-7 and the DNA end casts doubt on the J call. CDR1 SGDLS and CDR2 YYNGEE come from the germline V gene. The CDR3 extends over 18 amino acids. DNA of the CDR3: TGTGCCAGCAGCTCCTCCCCTTCGCGATTGTCTAGCCCCTACGAGCAGTACTTC. Its translation: CASSSSPSRLSSPYEQYF.

This chain uses TRBV14 with TRBJ2-7; D unresolved. V gave up 7 bases and J gave up 2 bases, with 15 bases separating them. Germline V CDR1 and CDR2: SGHDN, FVKESK. This CDR3 is built from 14 residues. The CDR3 sequence is CASIIRPSTYEQYF. The CDR3 DNA reads TGTGCCAGCATCATAAGGCCGAGTACCTACGAGCAGTACTTC.

In its sample, this clone was seen a few times. The chain is built from TRBV7-9 and TRBJ1-1, with D possibly TRBD1 on 5 matching bases. This CDR3 is built from 12 residues. Germline V gene data show CDR1 as SEHNR and CDR2 as FQNEAQ (reference sequence). V gave up 1 base and J gave up 9 bases, with 9 bases separating them. The CDR3 coding sequence is TGTGCCAGCAGCTTAGTGGGGGGTAAAGCTTTCTTT. Protein: CASSLVGGKAFF.

This clone has just a few counts. This chain links TRBV27 with TRBJ1-1, with D perhaps matching TRBD1 (5 bases). V lost 5 bases and J 3 bases, leaving 16 bases between the germline ends. Germline loops: CDR1 MNHEY, CDR2 SMNVEV (reference sequence). The CDR3 runs to 15 residues. Written as DNA, the CDR3 is TGTGCCAGCAGTATACTCCCCCGGGGGGACACTGAAGCTTTCTTT. Translation gives CASSILPRGDTEAFF.

The chain has TRBV5-6 and TRBJ2-5; tentative D call: TRBD2 (5 bases). Germline V gene lookup returns CDR1 SGHDT and CDR2 YYEEEE. CDR3 length: 14 residues. The ends were cut back, 5 bases at V and 2 bases at J, with 13 bases in the middle. CDR3: CASRIEEAQETQYF. The CDR3 nucleotides are TGTGCCAGCAGGATTGAGGAGGCACAAGAGACCCAGTACTTC.

The V call is TRBV2, the J call TRBJ2-7; D tentatively fits TRBD1 or TRBD2 (5 bases each). Germline V CDR1 and CDR2: SNHLY, FYNNEI. This CDR3 region has 16 residues. Trimming cost V 7 bases and J 0 bases, with 19 bases left between them. Here the CDR3 reads CASITPGPPSSYEQYF. CDR3 nucleotide sequence: TGTGCCAGCATCACTCCGGGGCCTCCGAGCTCCTACGAGCAGTACTTC.

This chain links TRBV7-9 with TRBJ1-4; TRBD1 matches at 7 bases. The germline V gene encodes CDR1 SEHNR and CDR2 FQNEAQ (reference sequence). The CDR3 is 14 residues long. V dropped 5 bases and J dropped 4; count of bases not matched to a gene: 4. The CDR3 sequence is CASSRDRNNEKLFF. DNA of the CDR3: TGTGCCAGCAGCCGGGACAGAAATAATGAAAAACTGTTTTTT.

CDR3 residues: CASSLAGSPTRGELFF. In nucleotides, the CDR3 is TGTGCCAGCAGCTTAGCAGGTTCCCCGACAAGGGGGGAGCTGTTTTTT. The rearrangement joins TRBV11-3 to TRBJ2-2, with D unclear. From germline, CDR1 is SGHNT and CDR2 YENEEA. Trimming cost V 1 base and J 8 bases, with 17 bases left between them. The CDR3 sequence is 16 residues long. Together with reference TRBV11-3 and TRBJ2-2, the CDR3 gives the full variable domain: EAGVVQSPRYKIIEKKQPVAFWCNPISGHNTLYWYLQNLGQGPELLIRYENEEAVDDSQLPKDRFSAERLKGVDSTLKIQPAELGDSAVYLCASSLAGSPTRGELFFGEGSRLTVL.